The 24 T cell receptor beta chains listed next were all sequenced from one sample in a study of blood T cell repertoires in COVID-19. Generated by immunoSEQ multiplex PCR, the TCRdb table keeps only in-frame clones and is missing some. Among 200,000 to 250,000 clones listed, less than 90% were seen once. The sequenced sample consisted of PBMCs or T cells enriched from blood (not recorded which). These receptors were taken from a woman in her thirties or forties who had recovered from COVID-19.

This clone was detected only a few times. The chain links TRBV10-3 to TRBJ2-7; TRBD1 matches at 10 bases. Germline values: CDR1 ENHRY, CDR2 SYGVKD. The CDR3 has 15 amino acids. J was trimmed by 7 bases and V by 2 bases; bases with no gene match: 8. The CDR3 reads CAISEDRDRGLEQYV. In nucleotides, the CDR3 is TGTGCCATCAGTGAGGACAGGGACAGGGGTTTAGAGCAGTACGTC.

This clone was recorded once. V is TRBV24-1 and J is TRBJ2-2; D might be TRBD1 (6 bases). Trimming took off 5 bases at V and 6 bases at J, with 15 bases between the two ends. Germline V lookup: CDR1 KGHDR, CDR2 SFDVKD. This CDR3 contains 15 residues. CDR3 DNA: TGTGCCACCAGTGGCCCGGGACAAGGGGCCGGGGAGCTGTTTTTT. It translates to CATSGPGQGAGELFF.

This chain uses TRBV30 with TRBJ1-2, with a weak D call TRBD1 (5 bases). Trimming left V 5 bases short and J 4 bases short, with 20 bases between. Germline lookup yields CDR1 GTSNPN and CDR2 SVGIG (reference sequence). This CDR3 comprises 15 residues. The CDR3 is CAWASTLPGGYGYTF. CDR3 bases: TGTGCCTGGGCGTCCACCCTTCCGGGGGGCTATGGCTACACCTTC.

CDR3 DNA: TGCGCCAGCAGCTTGGGACTAGGGGGGGCCGGGGAGCTGTTTTTT. This translates into CASSLGLGGAGELFF. The V gene is TRBV5-1, the J gene TRBJ2-2; D is perhaps TRBD2 (7 bases). Germline loops: CDR1 SGHRS, CDR2 YFSETQ. Trimming took off 0 bases at V and 6 bases at J, with 12 bases between the two ends. This CDR3 has 15 residues.

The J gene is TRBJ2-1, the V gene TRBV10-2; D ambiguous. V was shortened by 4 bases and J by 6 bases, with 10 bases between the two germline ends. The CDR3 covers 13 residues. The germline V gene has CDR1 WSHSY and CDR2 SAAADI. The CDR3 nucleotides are TGCGCCAGCAGTGTTTCAGTTGGCAATGAGCAGTTCTTC. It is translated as CASSVSVGNEQFF.

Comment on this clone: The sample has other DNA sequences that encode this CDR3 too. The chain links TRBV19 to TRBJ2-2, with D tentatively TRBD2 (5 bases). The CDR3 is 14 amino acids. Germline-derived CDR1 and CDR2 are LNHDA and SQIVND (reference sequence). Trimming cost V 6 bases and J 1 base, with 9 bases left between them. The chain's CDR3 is CASSVGENTGELFF. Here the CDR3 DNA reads TGTGCCAGTAGCGTCGGGGAGAACACCGGGGAGCTGTTTTTT. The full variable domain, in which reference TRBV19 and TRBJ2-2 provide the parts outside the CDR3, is DGGITQSPKYLFRKEGQNVTLSCEQNLNHDAMYWYRQDPGQGLRLIYYSQIVNDFQKGDIAEGYSVSREKKESFPLTVTSAQKNPTAFYLCASSVGENTGELFFGEGSRLTVL.

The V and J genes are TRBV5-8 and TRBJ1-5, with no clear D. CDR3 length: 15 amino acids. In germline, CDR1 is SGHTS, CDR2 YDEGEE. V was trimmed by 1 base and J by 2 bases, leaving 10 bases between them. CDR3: CASSLRGFGNQPQHF. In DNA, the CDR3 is TGTGCCAGCAGCTTGAGAGGGTTTGGCAATCAGCCCCAGCATTTT.

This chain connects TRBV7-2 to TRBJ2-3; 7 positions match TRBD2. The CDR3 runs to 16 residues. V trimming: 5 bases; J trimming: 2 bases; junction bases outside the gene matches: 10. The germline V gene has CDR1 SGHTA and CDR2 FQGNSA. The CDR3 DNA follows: TGTGCCAGCAGCCTCCTAGCGGTAGACTACACAGATACGCAGTATTTT. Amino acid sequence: CASSLLAVDYTDTQYF.

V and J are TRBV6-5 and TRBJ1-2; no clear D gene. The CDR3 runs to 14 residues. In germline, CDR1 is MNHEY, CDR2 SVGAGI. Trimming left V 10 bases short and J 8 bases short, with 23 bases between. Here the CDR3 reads CATTAGFEGRGYTF. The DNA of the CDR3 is TGTGCCACCACAGCGGGATTCGAGGGCAGAGGCTACACCTTC.

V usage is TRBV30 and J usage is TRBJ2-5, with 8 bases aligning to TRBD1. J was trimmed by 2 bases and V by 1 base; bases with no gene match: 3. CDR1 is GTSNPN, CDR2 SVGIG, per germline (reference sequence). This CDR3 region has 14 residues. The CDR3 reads CAWSEDREQETQYF. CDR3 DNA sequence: TGTGCCTGGAGTGAGGACAGGGAACAAGAGACCCAGTACTTC.

The DNA of the CDR3 is TGTGCCAGCAGCCCGTACTGGACTAGCGGGAGGGTGGTTGAGCAGTTCTTC. Its protein is CASSPYWTSGRVVEQFF. The rearrangement uses TRBV9 and TRBJ2-1; 15 nucleotides line up with TRBD2. The CDR3 covers 17 residues. The germline V gene has CDR1 SGDLS and CDR2 YYNGEE. After removal of 4 bases from V and 9 bases from J, the junction contained 11 bases not matched to a gene.

The CDR3 sequence is CASSSPQGTDTQYF. The CDR3 bases are TGCGCCAGCAGCTCACCACAGGGAACAGATACGCAGTATTTT. J is TRBJ2-3 and V is TRBV5-1, with a possible D match to TRBD1 (6 bases). Germline V lookup: CDR1 SGHRS, CDR2 YFSETQ. The V end was cut by 3 bases, the J end by 3 bases, with 11 bases between. This CDR3 is built from 14 residues.

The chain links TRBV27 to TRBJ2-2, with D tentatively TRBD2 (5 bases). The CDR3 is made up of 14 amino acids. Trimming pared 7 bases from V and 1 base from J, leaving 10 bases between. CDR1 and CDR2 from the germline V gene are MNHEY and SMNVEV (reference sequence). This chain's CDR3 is CASTDGKNTGELFF. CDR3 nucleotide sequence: TGTGCCAGCACGGACGGGAAGAACACCGGGGAGCTGTTTTTT.

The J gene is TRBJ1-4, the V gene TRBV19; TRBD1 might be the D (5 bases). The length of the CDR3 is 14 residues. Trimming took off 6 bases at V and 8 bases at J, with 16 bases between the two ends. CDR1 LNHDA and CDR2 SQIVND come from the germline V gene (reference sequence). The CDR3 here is CASRVVAGKEKLFF. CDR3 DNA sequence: TGTGCCAGTAGGGTTGTGGCAGGGAAGGAAAAACTGTTTTTT.

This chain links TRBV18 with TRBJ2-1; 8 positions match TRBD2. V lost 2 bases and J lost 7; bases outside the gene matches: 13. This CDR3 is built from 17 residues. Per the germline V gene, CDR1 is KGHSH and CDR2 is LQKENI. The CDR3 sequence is CASSPYPTAGAGNEQFF. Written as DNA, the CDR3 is TGTGCCAGCTCACCATACCCCACAGCGGGAGCAGGGAATGAGCAGTTCTTC.

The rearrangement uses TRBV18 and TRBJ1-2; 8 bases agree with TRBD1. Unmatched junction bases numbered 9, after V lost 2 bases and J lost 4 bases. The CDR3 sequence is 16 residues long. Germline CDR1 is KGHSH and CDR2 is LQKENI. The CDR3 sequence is CASSPGQTGGGYGYTF. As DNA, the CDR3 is TGTGCCAGCTCACCAGGGCAAACAGGGGGAGGCTATGGCTACACCTTC.

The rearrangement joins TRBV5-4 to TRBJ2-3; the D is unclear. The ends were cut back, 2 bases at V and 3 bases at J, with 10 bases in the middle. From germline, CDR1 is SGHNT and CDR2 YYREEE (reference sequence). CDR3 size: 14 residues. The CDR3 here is CASSFITTTDTQYF. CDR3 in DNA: TGTGCCAGCAGCTTCATTACTACGACAGATACGCAGTATTTT.

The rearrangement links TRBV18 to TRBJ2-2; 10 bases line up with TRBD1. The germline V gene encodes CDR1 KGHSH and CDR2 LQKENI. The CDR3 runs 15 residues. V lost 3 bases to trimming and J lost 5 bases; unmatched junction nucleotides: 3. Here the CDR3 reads CASSPRQGATGELFF. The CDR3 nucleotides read TGTGCCAGCTCACCCAGACAGGGGGCGACCGGGGAGCTGTTTTTT.

The CDR3 sequence: CASRGDRVGGYTF. Written as DNA, the CDR3 is TGTGCCAGCAGGGGAGACAGGGTGGGAGGCTACACCTTC. The genes are TRBV6-5 and TRBJ1-2; 7 positions agree with TRBD1. Unmatched junction bases numbered 9, after V lost 6 bases and J lost 8 bases. The CDR3 runs to 13 residues. CDR1 is MNHEY and CDR2 is SVGAGI in the germline V gene.

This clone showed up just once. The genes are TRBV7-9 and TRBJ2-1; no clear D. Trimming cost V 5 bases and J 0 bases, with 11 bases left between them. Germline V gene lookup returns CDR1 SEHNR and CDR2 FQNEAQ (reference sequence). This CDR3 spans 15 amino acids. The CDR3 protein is CASSAWANSYNEQFF. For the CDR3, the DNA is TGTGCCAGCAGCGCCTGGGCCAACTCCTACAATGAGCAGTTCTTC.

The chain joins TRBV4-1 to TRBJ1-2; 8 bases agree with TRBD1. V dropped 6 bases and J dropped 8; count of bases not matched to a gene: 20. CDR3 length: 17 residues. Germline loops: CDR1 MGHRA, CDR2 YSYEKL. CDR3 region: CASSPKKKGQGLYGYTF. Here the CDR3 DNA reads TGCGCCAGCAGTCCGAAAAAAAAAGGACAGGGACTTTACGGCTACACCTTC.

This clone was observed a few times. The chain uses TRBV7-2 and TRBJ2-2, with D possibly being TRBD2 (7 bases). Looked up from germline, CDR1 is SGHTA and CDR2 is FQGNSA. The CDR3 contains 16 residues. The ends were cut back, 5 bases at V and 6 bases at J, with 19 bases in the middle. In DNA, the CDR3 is TGTGCCAGCAGCAAAGCTCCAACGGGGGGCCCCGGGGAGCTGTTTTTT. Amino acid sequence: CASSKAPTGGPGELFF.

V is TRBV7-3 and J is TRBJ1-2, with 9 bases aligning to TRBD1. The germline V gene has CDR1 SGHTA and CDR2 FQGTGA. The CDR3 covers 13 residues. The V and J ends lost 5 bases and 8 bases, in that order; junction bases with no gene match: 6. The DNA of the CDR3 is TGTGCCAGCAGCCCACAGGGGGCTCACGGCTACACCTTC. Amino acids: CASSPQGAHGYTF.

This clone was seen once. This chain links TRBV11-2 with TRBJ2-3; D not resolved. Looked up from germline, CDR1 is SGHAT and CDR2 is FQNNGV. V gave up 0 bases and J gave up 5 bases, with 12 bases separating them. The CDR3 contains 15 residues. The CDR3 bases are TGTGCCAGCAGCTTAGATGGAGCCATGGGAGATACGCAGTATTTT. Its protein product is CASSLDGAMGDTQYF.